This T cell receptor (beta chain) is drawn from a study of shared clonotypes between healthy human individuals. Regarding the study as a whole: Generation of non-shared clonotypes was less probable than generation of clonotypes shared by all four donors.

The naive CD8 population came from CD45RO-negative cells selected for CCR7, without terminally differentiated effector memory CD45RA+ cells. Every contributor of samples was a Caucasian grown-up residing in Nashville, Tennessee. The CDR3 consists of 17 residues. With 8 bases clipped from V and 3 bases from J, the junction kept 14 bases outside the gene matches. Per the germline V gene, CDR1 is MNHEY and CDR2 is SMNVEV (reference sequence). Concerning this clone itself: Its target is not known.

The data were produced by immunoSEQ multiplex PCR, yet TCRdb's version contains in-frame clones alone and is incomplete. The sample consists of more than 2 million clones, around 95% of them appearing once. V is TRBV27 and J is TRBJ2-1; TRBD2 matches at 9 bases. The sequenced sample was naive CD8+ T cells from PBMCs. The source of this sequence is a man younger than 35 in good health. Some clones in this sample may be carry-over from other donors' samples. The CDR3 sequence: CASSVPHQREDYNEQFF. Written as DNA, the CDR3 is TGTGCCAGCTCAGTCCCTCACCAGCGGGAGGACTACAATGAGCAGTTCTTC.